The TCR beta chain described here comes from a study of long-term antiretroviral therapy in people with HIV. It was version v3.0 of the immunoSEQ assay that was run at survey level. Sequencing used immunoSEQ multiplex PCR; TCRdb keeps in-frame clones, though not all of them. The sample lists around 17,000 clones; around nine tenths were seen once. This CDR3 is 16 amino acids long. Germline lookup yields CDR1 SGHAT and CDR2 FQNNGV. Losses at the gene ends were 1 base for V and 7 bases for J; bases not matched to a gene: 9. The sequenced sample was unsorted PBMCs, obtained 6.9 years after starting antiretroviral therapy. This rearrangement joins TRBV11-2 to TRBJ2-2; 7 bases align to TRBD2. This receptor was obtained from a man aged 50-60 years with HIV. The CDR3 loop reads CASSLGVERGGGELFF. CDR3 DNA: TGTGCCAGCAGCTTAGGGGTTGAGCGGGGTGGCGGGGAGCTGTTTTTT.